One TCR beta chain is described in this entry. The source of the sample is a study of T cell responses to AZD1222 COVID-19 vaccine. The CDR3 spans 14 residues. CDR1 and CDR2 from the germline V gene are SGHTA and FQGNSA. The trim removed 1 base at V and 8 bases at J, leaving 3 bases unmatched. Repertoires were generated with immunoSEQ multiplex PCR, while TCRdb's copy carries only in-frame clones and drops some. The sample has about 150,000 clones, about 90% seen once; the top ten hold 4.5% to 6%. The sequencing here drew on peripheral blood, taken on day 0 of MenACWY control vaccination. The TCR originated in an adult in good health. The chain recombines TRBV7-2 with TRBJ1-4, with 8 bases identical to TRBD1. The CDR3, as DNA: TGTGCCAGCAGCTTAGACAGGGGGGCAGAAAAACTGTTTTTT. Protein: CASSLDRGAEKLFF.